The 32 T cell receptor beta chains below come from one sample, sequenced in a study of somatic mutations in cytotoxic T cells in rheumatoid arthritis. TCRdb's table, derived via immunoSEQ multiplex PCR, lists solely in-frame clones and lacks some. The sample records 13,000 to 15,000 clones, 72% being singletons. The sequenced material came from CD8+ T cells sorted from blood. These receptors originate from an adult with rheumatoid arthritis.

The J gene is TRBJ1-3, the V gene TRBV28, with 12 bases that match TRBD1. This CDR3 is built from 16 residues. The germline V gene encodes CDR1 MDHEN and CDR2 SYDVKM. The junction had 13 bases not matched to a gene; V was cut back by 8 bases and J by 8 bases. CDR3 DNA sequence: TGTGCCAGCCTACTTGGGGGACAGGGGGCATCGGACACCATATATTTT. Protein sequence: CASLLGGQGASDTIYF.

This sequence joins TRBV7-2 and TRBJ2-7; 11 bases align to TRBD2. CDR3 length: 16 residues. Germline loops: CDR1 SGHTA, CDR2 FQGNSA. V lost 5 bases to trimming and J lost 4 bases; unmatched junction nucleotides: 10. The CDR3: CASSPWVAGGQYEQYF. The CDR3 DNA follows: TGTGCCAGCAGCCCCTGGGTAGCGGGGGGGCAGTACGAGCAGTACTTC.

V usage is TRBV10-3 and J usage is TRBJ1-1, with D possibly matching TRBD1 (5 bases). V gave up 0 bases and J gave up 0 bases, with 14 bases separating them. Looked up from germline, CDR1 is ENHRY and CDR2 is SYGVKD. The CDR3 runs 17 residues. The CDR3 nucleotides are TGTGCCATCAGTGAGTCCGTACTAGGGGAGGTGAACACTGAAGCTTTCTTT. Amino acid sequence: CAISESVLGEVNTEAFF.

This chain uses TRBV5-8 with TRBJ2-3; a weak D match, TRBD1 (6 bases). Germline CDR1 reads SGHTS; CDR2 reads YDEGEE. This CDR3 region has 14 residues. V lost 4 bases and J 2 bases, leaving 11 bases between the germline ends. CDR3 nucleotide sequence: TGTGCCAGCAGCGACCAGGGGTCCACAGATACGCAGTATTTT. Its translation: CASSDQGSTDTQYF. Based on the CDR3 plus reference TRBV5-8 and TRBJ2-3, the full variable domain is EAGVTQSPTHLIKTRGQQATLRCSPISGHTSVYWYQQALGLGLQFLLWYDEGEERNRGNFPPRFSGRQFPNYSSELNVNALELEDSALYLCASSDQGSTDTQYFGPGTRLTVL.

The gene calls are TRBV7-9 and TRBJ1-1, with 7 bases aligning to TRBD1. The CDR3 has 12 residues. From germline, CDR1 is SEHNR and CDR2 FQNEAQ (reference sequence). V dropped 1 base and J dropped 10; count of bases not matched to a gene: 3. As DNA, the CDR3 is TGTGCCAGCAGCTTAGTATCAGGGGGAGCTTTCTTT. Translating gives CASSLVSGGAFF.

The chain has TRBV5-4 and TRBJ2-2; D ambiguous. The V and J ends lost 0 bases and 5 bases respectively, with 5 bases between them. Germline lookup yields CDR1 SGHNT and CDR2 YYREEE (reference sequence). There are 13 residues in the CDR3. CDR3: CASSLGWTGELFF. In DNA, the CDR3 is TGTGCCAGCAGCTTGGGATGGACCGGGGAGCTGTTTTTT.

V is TRBV28 and J is TRBJ1-2; TRBD1 agrees at 9 bases. The CDR3 length is 14 residues. Germline CDR1 is MDHEN and CDR2 is SYDVKM. V lost 5 bases to trimming and J lost 4 bases; unmatched junction nucleotides: 5. CDR3 coding DNA: TGTGCCAGCAGTGCCGGGACAGGGCCCTATGGCTACACCTTC. Its protein product is CASSAGTGPYGYTF.

The chain is built from TRBV29-1 and TRBJ1-2, with D tentatively TRBD1 (5 bases). The CDR3 spans 15 residues. Trimming removed 2 bases at V and 6 bases at J, with 19 bases between. Germline CDR1 SQVTM, CDR2 ANQGSEA. The chain's CDR3 is CSVEWASILGDGYTF. DNA for the CDR3: TGCAGCGTTGAATGGGCTTCCATTCTAGGGGATGGCTACACCTTC.

CDR3 DNA: TGTGCCTGGAGGACAGGGCATGGCTACACCTTC. This codes for CAWRTGHGYTF. This chain uses TRBV30 with TRBJ1-2, with 7 bases fitting TRBD1. The CDR3 is 11 residues long. Germline assignment: CDR1 GTSNPN and CDR2 SVGIG (reference sequence). J lost 6 bases, V lost 3 bases, and 1 base had no gene match. Complete variable domain (other parts from reference TRBV30 and TRBJ1-2): SQTIHQWPATLVQPVGSPLSLECTVEGTSNPNLYWYRQAAGRGLQLLFYSVGIGQISSEVPQNLSASRPQDRQFILSSKKLLLSDSGFYLCAWRTGHGYTFGSGTRLTVV.

The chain uses TRBV7-9 and TRBJ1-1; 7 bases are a match to TRBD1. The CDR3 extends over 15 amino acids. Germline assignment: CDR1 SEHNR and CDR2 FQNEAQ (reference sequence). With 4 bases clipped from V and 0 bases from J, the junction kept 5 bases outside the gene matches. CDR3 sequence: CASSSYRGLNTEAFF. The CDR3 nucleotides read TGTGCCAGCAGCTCATACAGGGGACTGAACACTGAAGCTTTCTTT.

The J gene is TRBJ2-7, the V gene TRBV28; possible D gene TRBD1, 5 bases. Germline CDR1 MDHEN, CDR2 SYDVKM. The CDR3 runs 15 residues. Deletions cut 1 base from V and 3 bases from J, with 13 bases between. In DNA, the CDR3 is TGTGCCAGCAGTTTATCCGGTGGCAGGGTCTACGAGCAGTACTTC. It is translated as CASSLSGGRVYEQYF. The full variable domain, with the rest looked up from reference TRBV28 and TRBJ2-7, is DVKVTQSSRYLVKRTGEKVFLECVQDMDHENMFWYRQDPGLGLRLIYFSYDVKMKEKGDIPEGYSVSREKKERFSLILESASTNQTSMYLCASSLSGGRVYEQYFGPGTRLTVT.

V is TRBV13 and J is TRBJ2-5; D remains ambiguous. This CDR3 contains 12 residues. V was cut by 5 bases and J by 1 base, with 5 bases left in between. Germline CDR1 PRHDT, CDR2 FYEKMQ (reference sequence). CDR3 DNA: TGTGCCAGCAGCCTTTTCCAAGAGACCCAGTACTTC. Translated, it gives CASSLFQETQYF.

This clone was picked up a small number of times. The chain recombines TRBV4-1 with TRBJ1-3; D remains unclear. CDR1 MGHRA and CDR2 YSYEKL come from the germline V gene. The germline V and J ends were trimmed by 1 base and 0 bases, with 7 bases remaining between them. This CDR3 region has 15 residues. The CDR3 loop reads CASSQVGSSGNTIYF. The CDR3 DNA is TGCGCCAGCAGCCAAGTAGGGAGCTCTGGAAACACCATATATTTT.

The chain has TRBV29-1 and TRBJ2-1, with 13 bases lining up with TRBD2. CDR1 and CDR2 from the germline V gene are SQVTM and ANQGSEA. The CDR3 spans 18 residues. The trim removed 6 bases at V and 1 base at J, leaving 12 bases unmatched. CDR3 nucleotides: TGCAGCGTGAGGGGACTAGCGGGGAACTACCTATCCTACAATGAGCAGTTCTTC. Translating gives CSVRGLAGNYLSYNEQFF.

The rearrangement uses TRBV4-1 and TRBJ2-7; D not resolved. Looked up from germline, CDR1 is MGHRA and CDR2 is YSYEKL. The CDR3 runs to 14 residues. V dropped 0 bases and J dropped 6 bases, with 12 bases sitting between them. CDR3 in amino acids: CASSQDPGGTEQYF. The DNA for the CDR3 is TGCGCCAGCAGCCAAGACCCCGGTGGAACCGAGCAGTACTTC.

V and J are TRBV7-2 and TRBJ2-5; D tentatively reads TRBD1 or TRBD2 (5 bases each). This CDR3 has 13 amino acids. V dropped 7 bases and J dropped 4 bases, with 13 bases sitting between them. Per the germline V gene, CDR1 is SGHTA and CDR2 is FQGNSA. The CDR3 bases are TGTGCCAGCACAGGGACCCCAGGAGAGACCCAGTACTTC. This gives the protein CASTGTPGETQYF.

The V gene is TRBV11-3, the J gene TRBJ2-5; TRBD1 is a possible D gene (6 bases). CDR1 and CDR2 from the germline V gene are SGHNT and YENEEA. The ends were cut back, 5 bases at V and 2 bases at J, with 12 bases in the middle. This CDR3 has 14 amino acids. The CDR3 region is CASSPNRAQETQYF. The CDR3 nucleotides are TGTGCCAGCAGCCCGAACAGGGCGCAAGAGACCCAGTACTTC. The entire variable domain, with the rest obtained from reference TRBV11-3 and TRBJ2-5, is as follows: EAGVVQSPRYKIIEKKQPVAFWCNPISGHNTLYWYLQNLGQGPELLIRYENEEAVDDSQLPKDRFSAERLKGVDSTLKIQPAELGDSAVYLCASSPNRAQETQYFGPGTRLLVL.

The chain couples TRBV7-9 to TRBJ1-2, with D possibly TRBD1 on 6 matching bases. Trimming removed 5 bases from V and 5 bases from J, with 24 bases in between. Germline V CDR1 and CDR2: SEHNR, FQNEAQ (reference sequence). The length of the CDR3 is 17 residues. The CDR3, as DNA: TGTGCCAGCAGCCCACCGTTACCAGGGGCCTCTCCGTATGGCTACACCTTC. Translating it yields CASSPPLPGASPYGYTF.

This sequence joins TRBV5-1 and TRBJ2-1; TRBD2 is a possible D gene (5 bases). V lost 5 bases and J lost 7, with 7 bases in between. From germline, CDR1 is SGHRS and CDR2 YFSETQ. The CDR3 runs 11 residues. CDR3 nucleotide sequence: TGCGCCAGCAGTATAGCGAATGAGCAGTTCTTC. It yields the protein CASSIANEQFF.

The chain couples TRBV10-3 to TRBJ1-1; TRBD1 matches 8 bases. Germline V gene lookup returns CDR1 ENHRY and CDR2 SYGVKD. This CDR3 is built from 14 residues. The V and J ends lost 2 bases and 4 bases, in that order; junction bases with no gene match: 3. CDR3 amino acids: CAISEGQGSTEAFF. Here the CDR3 DNA reads TGTGCCATCAGTGAGGGACAGGGTTCCACTGAAGCTTTCTTT.

V usage is TRBV9 and J usage is TRBJ1-5; no reliable D call. This CDR3 region has 12 residues. The V end lost 0 bases, the J end lost 7 bases, and 5 bases lay between the germline ends. From germline, CDR1 is SGDLS and CDR2 YYNGEE. CDR3 in DNA: TGTGCCAGCAGCGTAGGCGACCAGCCCCAGCATTTT. Its protein is CASSVGDQPQHF.

This clone was detected a few times. The V call is TRBV7-8, the J call TRBJ2-6, with D uncertain. CDR1 is SGHVS and CDR2 is FQNEAQ in the germline V gene. Trimming shortened V by 4 bases and J by 3 bases, and 4 bases separated the two germline ends. The CDR3 is 13 residues long. The CDR3 DNA reads as TGTGCCAGCAGCTCTGGTGGGGCCAACGTCCTGACTTTC. It translates to CASSSGGANVLTF.

Within the sample, this clone is medium-sized. The chain is built from TRBV2 and TRBJ1-5; the match to TRBD1 covers 8 bases. Germline CDR1 is SNHLY and CDR2 is FYNNEI. This CDR3 is 16 amino acids long. J gave up 5 bases and V 6 bases, and 12 bases lay outside the gene matches. For the CDR3, the DNA is TGTGCCAGCAGGTCCAGGGGGCCCCTTCGTGATCAGCCCCAGCATTTT. It specifies CASRSRGPLRDQPQHF.

The rearrangement uses TRBV9 and TRBJ2-5, with 8 positions matching TRBD2. Trimming took 0 bases from V and 5 from J; bases not matched to a gene: 9. The length of the CDR3 is 16 residues. In germline, CDR1 is SGDLS, CDR2 YYNGEE. The CDR3: CASSVETSATIETQYF. The CDR3 DNA reads as TGTGCCAGCAGCGTAGAGACTAGCGCTACCATTGAGACCCAGTACTTC.

The V gene is TRBV29-1, the J gene TRBJ2-7; the D gene could be TRBD1 or TRBD2 (6 bases each). Germline lookup yields CDR1 SQVTM and CDR2 ANQGSEA. The CDR3 runs to 13 residues. V dropped 6 bases and J dropped 5 bases, with 17 bases sitting between them. The CDR3 is CSVWDGGHDEQYF. In DNA, the CDR3 is TGCAGCGTCTGGGATGGGGGGCACGACGAGCAGTACTTC.

The gene calls are TRBV15 and TRBJ2-1, with 7 bases lining up with TRBD1. Germline loops: CDR1 LNHNV, CDR2 YYDKDF (reference sequence). J gave up 8 bases and V 0 bases, and 7 bases lay outside the gene matches. The CDR3 contains 15 residues. CDR3 region: CATSREYRQGDEQFF. CDR3 nucleotide sequence: TGTGCCACCAGCAGAGAATATAGGCAGGGGGATGAGCAGTTCTTC.

This chain links TRBV28 with TRBJ1-5, with D unresolved. The CDR3 runs 13 residues. Trimming removed 7 bases at V and 7 bases at J, with 14 bases between. Per germline, CDR1 MDHEN and CDR2 SYDVKM. The CDR3 DNA reads as TGTGCCAGCACCCGACTCGTAGGGCAGCCCCAGCATTTT. Translated: CASTRLVGQPQHF.

In this sample, this clone is medium-sized. V and J are TRBV10-1 and TRBJ2-7; no clear D. Per germline, CDR1 WNHNN and CDR2 SYGVQD (reference sequence). The CDR3 contains 14 residues. Trimming shortened V by 6 bases and J by 0 bases, and 12 bases separated the two germline ends. CDR3 coding DNA: TGCGCCAGCAGGGCTCAGGAGAGCTCCTACGAGCAGTACTTC. This sequence encodes CASRAQESSYEQYF.

A single count supports this clone. This sequence joins TRBV4-3 and TRBJ2-1, with no clear D. CDR3 length: 13 amino acids. CDR1 is LGHNA, CDR2 YSLEER, per germline. V shed 0 bases and J shed 7 bases, with 7 bases lying between them. CDR3 protein: CASSQDERNEQFF. CDR3 DNA: TGCGCCAGCAGCCAAGATGAAAGGAATGAGCAGTTCTTC.

This clone has a handful of counts. The chain recombines TRBV7-3 with TRBJ2-1; D is uncertain. Germline CDR1 and CDR2: SGHTA and FQGTGA. V lost 3 bases and J lost 3, with 6 bases in between. This CDR3 contains 13 residues. Written as DNA, the CDR3 is TGTGCCAGCAGCTTTGACGTCTACAATGAGCAGTTCTTC. Its protein product is CASSFDVYNEQFF.

This clone is labeled medium-sized. This chain uses TRBV25-1 with TRBJ1-3, with D possibly being TRBD1 (5 bases). Germline lookup yields CDR1 MGHDK and CDR2 SYGVNS. Trimming cost V 7 bases and J 7 bases, with 17 bases left between them. CDR3 length: 14 residues. Written as DNA, the CDR3 is TGTGCCAGCACCGACCCAGGGTGGGGGAACACCATATATTTT. The encoded protein is CASTDPGWGNTIYF. The full variable domain, completed using reference TRBV25-1 and TRBJ1-3, is EADIYQTPRYLVIGTGKKITLECSQTMGHDKMYWYQQDPGMELHLIHYSYGVNSTEKGDLSSESTVSRIRTEHFPLTLESARPSHTSQYLCASTDPGWGNTIYFGEGSWLTVV.

V usage is TRBV27 and J usage is TRBJ2-1, with D tentatively TRBD1 or TRBD2 (5 bases each). The V and J ends lost 4 bases and 3 bases respectively, with 13 bases between them. From germline, CDR1 is MNHEY and CDR2 SMNVEV (reference sequence). The CDR3 loop spans 15 amino acids. CDR3: CASSSTARGYNEQFF. The CDR3, as DNA: TGTGCCAGCAGTTCGACAGCGAGGGGCTACAATGAGCAGTTCTTC.